This TCR beta chain was found in a study of T cells after yellow fever vaccination. About this clonotype itself: Its matching antigen is unknown.

Making TCR cDNA involved 5'RACE template switching, which added UMIs and a universal primer site. Using its own MiXCR run on the 5' RACE reads, TCRdb lists one record per CDR3 protein. The sample has hundreds of thousands of distinct CDR3 sequences; approximately 4% are singletons. Study-wide results and caveats: Although most clonotypes did not, a small share appeared in both CD4 and CD8 compartments.

The V gene lost 6 bases and the J gene lost 2 bases, with 14 bases spanning the gap. CDR1 LGHDT and CDR2 YNNKEL come from the germline V gene (reference sequence). The length of the CDR3 is 14 residues. This specimen consisted of PBMCs, obtained 5 days after the yellow fever booster vaccination. The chain joins TRBV3-1 to TRBJ2-7, with TRBD1 as a possible D gene (5 bases). This TCR was recovered from a young man who received the YFV17D yellow fever vaccine. The CDR3 DNA reads as TGTGCCAGCAGGAAGGACACCGCTACCTACGAGCAGTACTTC. Its translation: CASRKDTATYEQYF.